The present entry profiles one T cell receptor (beta chain) with its context. V was clipped by 2 bases and J by 0 bases, with 18 bases between them. Per germline, CDR1 MNHEY and CDR2 SVGEGT. CDR3 size: 18 residues. The data were obtained in a study of blood T cell repertoires in COVID-19. The overall study: The analysed material was cDNA or gDNA that came from T cells, B-cell-depleted T cells, or PBMCs.

Repertoires were generated with immunoSEQ multiplex PCR, while TCRdb's copy carries only in-frame clones and drops some. The sample lists some 220,000 clones; roughly four fifths were seen once. The chain links TRBV6-2 or TRBV6-3 to TRBJ2-3; maybe TRBD2 (6 bases). This receptor was identified in a woman aged 70-85 years with COVID-19, enrolled during active disease. The sequencing sample was made of peripheral blood. The CDR3 protein is CASSYVREKALSTDTQYF. The CDR3 DNA is TGTGCCAGCAGTTACGTACGGGAGAAGGCACTGAGCACAGATACGCAGTATTTT.